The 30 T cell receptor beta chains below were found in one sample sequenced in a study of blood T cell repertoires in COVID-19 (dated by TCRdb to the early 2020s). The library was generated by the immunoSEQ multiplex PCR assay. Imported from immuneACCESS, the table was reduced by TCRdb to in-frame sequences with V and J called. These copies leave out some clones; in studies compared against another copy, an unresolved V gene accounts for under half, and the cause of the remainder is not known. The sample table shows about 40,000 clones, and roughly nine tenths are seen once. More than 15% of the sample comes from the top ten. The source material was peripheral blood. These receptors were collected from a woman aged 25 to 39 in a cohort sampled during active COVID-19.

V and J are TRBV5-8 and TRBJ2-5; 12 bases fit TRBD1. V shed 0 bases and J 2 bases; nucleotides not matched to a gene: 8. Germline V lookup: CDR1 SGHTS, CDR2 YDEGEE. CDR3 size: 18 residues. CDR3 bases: TGTGCCAGCAGCTTGGAAGAGGGACAGGGGGCCCTGCAAGAGACCCAGTACTTC. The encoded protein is CASSLEEGQGALQETQYF.

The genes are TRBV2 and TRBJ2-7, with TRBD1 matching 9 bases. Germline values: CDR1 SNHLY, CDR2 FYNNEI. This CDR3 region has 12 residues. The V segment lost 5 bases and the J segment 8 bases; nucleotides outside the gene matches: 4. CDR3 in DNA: TGTGCCAGCAGTACACAGGGGGCCAAGCAGTACTTC. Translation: CASSTQGAKQYF. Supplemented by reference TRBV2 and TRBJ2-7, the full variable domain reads EPEVTQTPSHQVTQMGQEVILRCVPISNHLYFYWYRQILGQKVEFLVSFYNNEISEKSEIFDDQFSVERPDGSNFTLKIRSTKLEDSAMYFCASSTQGAKQYFGPGTRLTVT.

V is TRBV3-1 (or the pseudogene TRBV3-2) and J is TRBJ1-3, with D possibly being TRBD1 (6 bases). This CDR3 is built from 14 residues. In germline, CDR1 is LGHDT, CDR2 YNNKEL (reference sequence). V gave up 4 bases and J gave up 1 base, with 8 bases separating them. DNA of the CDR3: TGTGCCAGCAGCCGAACAGGGTCTGGAAACACCATATATTTT. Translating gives CASSRTGSGNTIYF.

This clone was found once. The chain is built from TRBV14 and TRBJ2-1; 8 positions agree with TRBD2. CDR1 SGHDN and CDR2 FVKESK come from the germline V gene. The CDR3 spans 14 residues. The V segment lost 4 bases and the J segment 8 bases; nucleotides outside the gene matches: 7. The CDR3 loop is CASSPYRGGDEQFF. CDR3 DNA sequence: TGTGCCAGCAGCCCATACCGGGGGGGCGATGAGCAGTTCTTC.

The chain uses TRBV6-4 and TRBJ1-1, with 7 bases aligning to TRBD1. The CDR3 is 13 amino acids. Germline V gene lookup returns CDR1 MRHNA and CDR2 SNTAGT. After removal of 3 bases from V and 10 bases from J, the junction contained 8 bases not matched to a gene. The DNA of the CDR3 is TGTGCCAGCAGTGAATTAGGGGGCGCGGGAGCTTTCTTT. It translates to CASSELGGAGAFF.

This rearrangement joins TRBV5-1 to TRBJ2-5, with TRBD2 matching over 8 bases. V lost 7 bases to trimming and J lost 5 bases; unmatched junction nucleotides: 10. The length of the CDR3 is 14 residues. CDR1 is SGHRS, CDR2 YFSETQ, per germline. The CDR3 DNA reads TGCGCCAGCCGGCTAGCGGGTTACAGTGAGACCCAGTACTTC. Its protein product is CASRLAGYSETQYF. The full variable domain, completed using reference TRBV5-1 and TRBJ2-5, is KAGVTQTPRYLIKTRGQQVTLSCSPISGHRSVSWYQQTPGQGLQFLFEYFSETQRNKGNFPGRFSGRQFSNSRSEMNVSTLELGDSALYLCASRLAGYSETQYFGPGTRLLVL.

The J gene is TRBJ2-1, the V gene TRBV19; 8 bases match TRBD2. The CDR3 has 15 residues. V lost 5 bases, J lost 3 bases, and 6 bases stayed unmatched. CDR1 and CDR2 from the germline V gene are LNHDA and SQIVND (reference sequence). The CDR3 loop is CASSFSGIFYNEQFF. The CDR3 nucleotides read TGTGCCAGTAGTTTTAGCGGGATTTTCTACAATGAGCAGTTCTTC.

The CDR3 reads CASSLGTGLDYTF. The DNA of the CDR3 is TGTGCCAGCAGTTTAGGGACAGGGCTAGACTACACCTTC. This chain uses TRBV27 with TRBJ1-2; 9 bases are a match to TRBD1. Germline CDR1 reads MNHEY; CDR2 reads SMNVEV (reference sequence). The CDR3 runs to 13 residues. Unmatched junction bases numbered 5, after V lost 2 bases and J lost 10 bases.

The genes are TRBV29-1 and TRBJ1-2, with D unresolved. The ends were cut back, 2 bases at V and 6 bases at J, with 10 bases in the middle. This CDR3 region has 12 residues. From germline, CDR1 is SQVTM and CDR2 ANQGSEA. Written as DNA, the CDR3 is TGCAGCGTTGAACTGCAGAGGGATGGCTACACCTTC. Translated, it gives CSVELQRDGYTF.

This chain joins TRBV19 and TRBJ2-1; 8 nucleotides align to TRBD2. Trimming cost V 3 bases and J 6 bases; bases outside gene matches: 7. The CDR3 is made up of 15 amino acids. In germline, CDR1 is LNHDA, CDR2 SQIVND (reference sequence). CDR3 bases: TGTGCCAGTAGTATCCGGGAGGGAGGAGGCAATGAGCAGTTCTTC. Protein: CASSIREGGGNEQFF.

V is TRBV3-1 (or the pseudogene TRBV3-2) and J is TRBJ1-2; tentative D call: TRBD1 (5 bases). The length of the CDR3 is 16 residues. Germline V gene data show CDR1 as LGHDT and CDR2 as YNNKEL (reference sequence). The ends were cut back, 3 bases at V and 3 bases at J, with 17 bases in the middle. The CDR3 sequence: CASSQSSLGGDYGYTF. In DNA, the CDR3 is TGTGCCAGCAGCCAGTCCTCCCTGGGGGGGGACTATGGCTACACCTTC.

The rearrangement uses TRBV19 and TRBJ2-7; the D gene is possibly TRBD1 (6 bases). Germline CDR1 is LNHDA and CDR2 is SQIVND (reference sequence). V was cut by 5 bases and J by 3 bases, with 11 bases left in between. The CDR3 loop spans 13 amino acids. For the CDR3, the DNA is TGTGCCAGTAGTCGAGAACAGGGCTACGAGCAGTACTTC. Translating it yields CASSREQGYEQYF.

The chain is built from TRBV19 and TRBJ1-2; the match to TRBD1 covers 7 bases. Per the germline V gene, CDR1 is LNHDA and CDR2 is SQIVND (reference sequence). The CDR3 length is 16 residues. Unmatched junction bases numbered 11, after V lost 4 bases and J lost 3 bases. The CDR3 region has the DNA TGTGCCAGTAGTACCCGACAGGGCGGCCCTTACTATGGCTACACCTTC. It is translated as CASSTRQGGPYYGYTF.

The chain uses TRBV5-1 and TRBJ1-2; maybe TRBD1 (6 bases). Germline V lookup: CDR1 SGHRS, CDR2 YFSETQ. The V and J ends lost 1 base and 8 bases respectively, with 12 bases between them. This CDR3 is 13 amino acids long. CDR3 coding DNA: TGCGCCAGCAGCTTGACAGGGCCTGGGGGCTACACCTTC. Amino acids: CASSLTGPGGYTF.

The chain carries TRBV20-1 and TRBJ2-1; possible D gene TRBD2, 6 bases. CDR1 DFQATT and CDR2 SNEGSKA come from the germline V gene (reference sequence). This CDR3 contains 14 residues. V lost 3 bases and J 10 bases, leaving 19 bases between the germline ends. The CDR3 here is CSASGGLGGAEQFF. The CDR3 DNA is TGCAGTGCTAGTGGAGGGCTTGGCGGGGCCGAGCAGTTCTTC.

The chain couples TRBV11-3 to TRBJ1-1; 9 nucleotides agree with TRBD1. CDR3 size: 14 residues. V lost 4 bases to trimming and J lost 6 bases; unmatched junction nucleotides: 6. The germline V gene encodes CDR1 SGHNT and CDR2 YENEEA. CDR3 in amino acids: CASSYRTGEAEAFF. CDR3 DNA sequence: TGTGCCAGCAGCTACCGGACAGGGGAGGCTGAAGCTTTCTTT.

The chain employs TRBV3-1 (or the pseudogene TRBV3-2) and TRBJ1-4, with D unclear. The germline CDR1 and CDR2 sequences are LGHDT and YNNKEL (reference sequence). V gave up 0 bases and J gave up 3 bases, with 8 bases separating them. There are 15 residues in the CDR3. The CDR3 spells CASSQDEGSNEKLFF. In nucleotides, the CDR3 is TGTGCCAGCAGCCAAGATGAGGGTTCTAATGAAAAACTGTTTTTT.

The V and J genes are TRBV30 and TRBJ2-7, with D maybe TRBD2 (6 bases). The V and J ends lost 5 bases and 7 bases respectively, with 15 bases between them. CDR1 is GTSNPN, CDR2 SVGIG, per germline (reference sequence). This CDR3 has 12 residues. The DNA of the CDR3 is TGTGCCTGGGTGGCGGGGCATTGGGAGCAGTACTTC. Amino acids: CAWVAGHWEQYF.

The CDR3 region is CASSYGQYEQYF. For the CDR3, the DNA is TGTGCCAGCAGCTATGGACAGTACGAGCAGTACTTC. The rearrangement joins TRBV7-9 to TRBJ2-7; D is perhaps TRBD1 (6 bases). Germline CDR1 is SEHNR and CDR2 is FQNEAQ (reference sequence). Trimming left V 4 bases short and J 4 bases short, with 8 bases between. There are 12 residues in the CDR3.

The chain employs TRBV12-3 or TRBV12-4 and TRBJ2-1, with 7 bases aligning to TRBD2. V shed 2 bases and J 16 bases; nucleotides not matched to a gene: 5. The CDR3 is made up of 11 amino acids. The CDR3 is CASSLMGLPFF. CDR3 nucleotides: TGTGCCAGCAGTTTAATGGGACTACCATTCTTC.

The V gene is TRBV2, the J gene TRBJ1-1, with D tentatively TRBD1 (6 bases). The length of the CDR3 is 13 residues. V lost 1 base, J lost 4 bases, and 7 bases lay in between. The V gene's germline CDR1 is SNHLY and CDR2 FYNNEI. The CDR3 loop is CASSEGGLTEAFF. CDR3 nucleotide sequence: TGTGCCAGCAGTGAAGGGGGGCTCACTGAAGCTTTCTTT.

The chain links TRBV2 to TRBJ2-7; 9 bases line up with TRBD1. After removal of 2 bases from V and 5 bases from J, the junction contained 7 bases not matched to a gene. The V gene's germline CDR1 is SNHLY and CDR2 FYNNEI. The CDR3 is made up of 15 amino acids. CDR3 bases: TGTGCCAGCAGTGAAAAGGACAGGGGTGTGGACGAGCAGTACTTC. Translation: CASSEKDRGVDEQYF.

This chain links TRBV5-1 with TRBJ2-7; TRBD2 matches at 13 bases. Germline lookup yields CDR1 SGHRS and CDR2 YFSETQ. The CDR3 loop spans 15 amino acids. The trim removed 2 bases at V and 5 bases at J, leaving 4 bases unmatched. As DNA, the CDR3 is TGCGCCAGCAGCTTCGGACTAGCGGGAGTTGACGAGCAGTACTTC. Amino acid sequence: CASSFGLAGVDEQYF.

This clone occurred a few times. CDR3 DNA: TGCGCCAGCAGCCAAGAAAACGGGAAAGATACGCAGTATTTT. This gives the protein CASSQENGKDTQYF. This chain links TRBV4-3 with TRBJ2-3; perhaps TRBD2 as D (5 bases). V lost 0 bases to trimming and J lost 5 bases, with 9 bases between them. The CDR3 is 14 residues long. The V gene's germline CDR1 is LGHNA and CDR2 YSLEER.

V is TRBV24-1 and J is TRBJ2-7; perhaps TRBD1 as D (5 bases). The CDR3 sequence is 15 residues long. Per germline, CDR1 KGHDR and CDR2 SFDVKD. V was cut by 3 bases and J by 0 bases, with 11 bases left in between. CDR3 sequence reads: CATSDGAHPSYEQYF. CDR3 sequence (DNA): TGTGCCACCAGTGATGGGGCCCACCCCTCCTACGAGCAGTACTTC.

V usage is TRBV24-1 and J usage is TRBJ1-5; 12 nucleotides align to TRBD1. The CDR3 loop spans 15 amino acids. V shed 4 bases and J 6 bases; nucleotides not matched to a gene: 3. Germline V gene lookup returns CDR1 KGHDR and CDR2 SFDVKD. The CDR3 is CATSEGQGAGQPQHF. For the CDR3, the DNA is TGTGCCACCAGTGAGGGACAGGGGGCCGGTCAGCCCCAGCATTTT.

CDR3 bases: TGTGCCAGCAGCTCCCCTTTCCCAGAGACCCAGTACTTC. Its protein is CASSSPFPETQYF. The V call is TRBV7-9, the J call TRBJ2-5; D uncertain. The germline V gene has CDR1 SEHNR and CDR2 FQNEAQ (reference sequence). This CDR3 has 13 residues. V was cut by 4 bases and J by 4 bases, with 10 bases left in between. Looking up the rest from reference TRBV7-9 and TRBJ2-5 gives the full variable domain: DTGVSQNPRHKITKRGQNVTFRCDPISEHNRLYWYRQTLGQGPEFLTYFQNEAQLEKSRLLSDRFSAERPKGSFSTLEIQRTEQGDSAMYLCASSSPFPETQYFGPGTRLLVL.

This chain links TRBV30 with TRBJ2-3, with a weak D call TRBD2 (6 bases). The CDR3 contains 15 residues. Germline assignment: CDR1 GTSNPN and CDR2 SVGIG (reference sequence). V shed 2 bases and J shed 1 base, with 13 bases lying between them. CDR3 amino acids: CAWSRLGEGTDTQYF. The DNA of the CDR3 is TGTGCCTGGAGTCGCCTAGGGGAGGGCACAGATACGCAGTATTTT.

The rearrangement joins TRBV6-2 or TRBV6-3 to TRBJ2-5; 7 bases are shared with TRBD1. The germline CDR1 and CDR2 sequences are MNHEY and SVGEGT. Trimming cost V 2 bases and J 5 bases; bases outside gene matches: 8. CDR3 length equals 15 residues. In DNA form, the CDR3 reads TGTGCCAGCAGTTACCGGACAGGTACTGGGGAGACCCAGTACTTC. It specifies CASSYRTGTGETQYF.

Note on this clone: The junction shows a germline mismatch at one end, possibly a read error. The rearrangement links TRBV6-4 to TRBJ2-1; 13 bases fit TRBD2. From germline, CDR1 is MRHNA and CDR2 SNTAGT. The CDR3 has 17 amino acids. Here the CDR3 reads CASSILAGGPSHNEQFF. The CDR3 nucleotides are TGTGCCAGCAGTATACTAGCGGGAGGGCCCTCCCACAATGAGCAGTTCTTC.